This TCR beta chain is drawn from a study of shared T cell receptors in the human thymus. The CDR3 is 14 residues long. Trimming at V came to 4 bases and at J to 1 base, leaving 3 bases not matched to a gene. From germline, CDR1 is SGHTA and CDR2 FQGTGA. Sequenced by immunoSEQ multiplex PCR; TCRdb stores in-frame clones only, minus some. The table has about 380,000 clones, 85% to 95% seen once. The receptor was derived from a human donor. The rearrangement uses TRBV7-3 and TRBJ2-5, with 7 bases aligning to TRBD2. Sequencing used thymocytes. The DNA of the CDR3 is TGTGCCAGCAGCTCTAGCGGTCCCCAAGAGACCCAGTACTTC. Amino acids: CASSSSGPQETQYF.